The 15 T cell receptor beta chains presented below share a single source sample, sequenced in a study of regulatory T cells in long-lasting Graves disease (dated by TCRdb to 2020 to 2023). According to the study, the label for this sample's time point signals: newly diagnosed GD, antithyroid drugs for less than 3 months. For both TCR sequencing and RNA sequencing, RNA was extracted from PBMCs using TRIzol. Libraries came from multiplex PCR. TCRdb lists the instrument as Illumina HiSeq 4000. To build TCR beta libraries, CDR3 regions were amplified by Arm-PCR using iRepertoire HTBI primers. The public reads were run again by TCRdb, first through fastp at Q25 and then through MiXCR, and only productive beta chains were kept. Each entry is one CDR3 protein sequence, shown with its most common DNA and genes. This sample comprises 350,000 to 400,000 distinct CDR3 sequences, around 15% of them detected only once. The ten largest account for roughly a fifth of the sample.

The same specimen was also included in a second study, on T cells in Graves' hyperthyroidism and ophthalmopathy.

Specimen: peripheral blood mononuclear cells (PBMCs), collected at new diagnosis, from a patient treated with antithyroid drugs. These receptors all come from a woman aged 18 to 35 with Graves disease. Donor details come from another sample of the same person, matched by shared clones.

As concerns this clonotype: This clone may be a read error of a much larger clone one base away. V gene TRBV10-3 combines with J gene TRBJ2-2; 9 bases align to TRBD1. The CDR3 is 17 residues long. Germline V gene data show CDR1 as ENHRY and CDR2 as SYGVKD. In nucleotides, the CDR3 is TGTGCCATCAGTGGCCCCTACAGGGGGCCAGACACCCGGGAGCTGTTTTTT. This translates into CAISGPYRGPDTRELFF.

This clonotype showed up just a few times. The CDR3 coding sequence is TGCGCCAGCACCCCCGAGGGGGTCTATGGCTACACCTTC. It codes for CASTPEGVYGYTF. V is TRBV5-1 and J is TRBJ1-2; a weak D match, TRBD1 (6 bases). This CDR3 has 13 amino acids. V gave up 6 bases and J gave up 4 bases, with 13 bases separating them. Germline CDR1 is SGHRS and CDR2 is YFSETQ.

This clonotype was picked up many times. This rearrangement joins TRBV30 to TRBJ1-5; 10 bases line up with TRBD1. Germline V gene lookup returns CDR1 GTSNPN and CDR2 SVGIG (reference sequence). After removal of 5 bases from V and 6 bases from J, the junction contained 7 bases not matched to a gene. The CDR3 runs to 14 residues. CDR3 nucleotide sequence: TGTGCCTGGGGGCGGGACAGGGGTGGTCAGCCCCAGCATTTT. It encodes CAWGRDRGGQPQHF.

This chain links TRBV25-1 with TRBJ1-5, with 7 bases aligning to TRBD1. Germline V gives CDR1 MGHDK, CDR2 SYGVNS. With 9 bases clipped from V and 3 bases from J, the junction kept 8 bases outside the gene matches. This CDR3 spans 14 amino acids. CDR3 nucleotides: TGTGCCAGTTCCCGGGACAGTACCAATCAGCCCCAGCATTTT. This translates into CASSRDSTNQPQHF.

This clonotype was picked up many times. The chain combines TRBV6-9 with TRBJ1-1, with D uncertain. Per the germline V gene, CDR1 is MNHGY and CDR2 is SVAAGI. Trimming cost V 2 bases and J 2 bases, with 6 bases left between them. The CDR3 runs to 13 residues. CDR3 residues: CASSYMENTEAFF. The DNA for the CDR3 is TGTGCCAGCAGTTATATGGAAAACACTGAAGCTTTCTTT.

This chain joins TRBV24-1 and TRBJ2-3; D is undetermined. The V end was cut by 6 bases, the J end by 3 bases, with 6 bases between. The CDR3 has 12 amino acids. Germline values: CDR1 KGHDR, CDR2 SFDVKD. As DNA, the CDR3 is TGTGCCACCAGTAAAAGGACAGATACGCAGTATTTT. It is translated as CATSKRTDTQYF.

The chain uses TRBV6-2 or TRBV6-3 and TRBJ1-2; TRBD1 is a possible D gene (5 bases). With 6 bases removed from V and 8 bases from J, the gap between germline ends came to 16 bases. The CDR3 covers 13 residues. Germline-derived CDR1 and CDR2 are MNHEY and SVGEGT. Here the CDR3 reads CASSPIGGGGYTF. In DNA, the CDR3 is TGTGCCAGCAGCCCCATTGGGGGTGGCGGCTACACCTTC.

This clonotype appeared a few times. CDR3 amino acids: CASSVGISETQYF. CDR3 nucleotide sequence: TGTGCCAGCAGCGTAGGTATTTCGGAGACCCAGTACTTC. V usage is TRBV9 and J usage is TRBJ2-5; D gene uncertain. Germline V lookup: CDR1 SGDLS, CDR2 YYNGEE. The CDR3 extends over 13 amino acids. Trimming removed 0 bases at V and 5 bases at J, with 8 bases between.

Many counts were recorded for this clonotype. The V gene is TRBV3-1, the J gene TRBJ2-3; tentative D call: TRBD2 (5 bases). V lost 4 bases and J 0 bases, leaving 8 bases between the germline ends. The CDR3 extends over 14 amino acids. CDR1 LGHDT and CDR2 YNNKEL come from the germline V gene (reference sequence). The CDR3 DNA is TGTGCCAGCAGCCGGAGCGGAAGCACAGATACGCAGTATTTT. Translating it yields CASSRSGSTDTQYF.

This clonotype appeared a few times. This chain uses TRBV29-1 with TRBJ2-1, with 8 bases fitting TRBD1. CDR1 is SQVTM, CDR2 ANQGSEA, per germline. The CDR3 extends over 16 amino acids. J gave up 5 bases and V 1 base, and 10 bases lay outside the gene matches. The CDR3 reads CSVEGDRKRLNNEQFF. The CDR3, as DNA: TGCAGCGTTGAAGGGGACAGGAAAAGGCTAAACAATGAGCAGTTCTTC.

This clonotype was detected many times. The CDR3 is CASSYSATLKSYEQYF. The CDR3 DNA reads TGTGCCAGCAGTTACTCGGCGACCCTTAAATCCTACGAGCAGTACTTC. V gene TRBV6-5 combines with J gene TRBJ2-7, with D unclear. Germline V gene lookup returns CDR1 MNHEY and CDR2 SVGAGI. CDR3 size: 16 residues. The V gene lost 0 bases and the J gene lost 1 base, with 13 bases spanning the gap.

The sample holds many counts of this clonotype. The chain links TRBV28 to TRBJ2-3; TRBD1 might be the D (5 bases). V gave up 2 bases and J gave up 6 bases, with 9 bases separating them. CDR1 is MDHEN, CDR2 SYDVKM, per germline. This CDR3 is 13 amino acids long. The CDR3 sequence is CASSLIRVDTQYF. CDR3 bases: TGTGCCAGCAGTTTAATCAGGGTTGATACGCAGTATTTT. Full variable domain (outside the CDR3, taken from reference TRBV28 and TRBJ2-3): DVKVTQSSRYLVKRTGEKVFLECVQDMDHENMFWYRQDPGLGLRLIYFSYDVKMKEKGDIPEGYSVSREKKERFSLILESASTNQTSMYLCASSLIRVDTQYFGPGTRLTVL.

This clonotype has at least ten counts. The chain links TRBV30 to TRBJ1-6; D not certain. V lost 5 bases and J lost 7, with 6 bases in between. The CDR3 runs to 11 residues. CDR1 and CDR2 (germline): GTSNPN, SVGIG (reference sequence). For the CDR3, the DNA is TGTGCCTGGGGGCCAAATTCACCCCTCCACTTT. Encoded protein: CAWGPNSPLHF.

This clonotype was picked up many times. The chain joins TRBV6-1 to TRBJ2-2; possibly TRBD2 for D (5 bases). The CDR3 length is 13 residues. Germline lookup yields CDR1 MNHNS and CDR2 SASEGT. CDR3 amino acids: CAAPGRNTGELFF. The CDR3 DNA is TGTGCAGCCCCTGGGAGGAACACCGGGGAGCTGTTTTTT.

Many counts were recorded for this clonotype. J is TRBJ1-4 and V is TRBV2; possibly TRBD1 for D (6 bases). The CDR3 has 15 amino acids. CDR1 and CDR2 (germline): SNHLY, FYNNEI. Trimming took 5 bases from V and 5 from J, leaving 15 bases between them. The CDR3 DNA reads as TGTGCCAGCAGTAACCGGGGACACACCAATGAAAAACTGTTTTTT. Its translation is CASSNRGHTNEKLFF.